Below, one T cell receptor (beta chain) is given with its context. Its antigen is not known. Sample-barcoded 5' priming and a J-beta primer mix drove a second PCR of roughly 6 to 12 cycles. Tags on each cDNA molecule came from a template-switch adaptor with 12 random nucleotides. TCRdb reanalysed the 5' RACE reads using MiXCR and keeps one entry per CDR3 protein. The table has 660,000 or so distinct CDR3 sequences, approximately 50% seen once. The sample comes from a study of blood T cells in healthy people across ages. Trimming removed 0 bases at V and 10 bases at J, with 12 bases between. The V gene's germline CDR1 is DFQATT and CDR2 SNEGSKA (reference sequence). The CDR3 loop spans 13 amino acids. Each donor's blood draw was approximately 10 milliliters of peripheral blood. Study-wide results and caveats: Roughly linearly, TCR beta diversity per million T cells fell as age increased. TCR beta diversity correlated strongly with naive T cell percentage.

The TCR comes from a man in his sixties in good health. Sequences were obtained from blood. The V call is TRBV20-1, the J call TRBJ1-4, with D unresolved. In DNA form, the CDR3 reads TGCAGTGCTAGAGATACCCAAACTGGAAAACTGTTTTTT. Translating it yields CSARDTQTGKLFF.